These 15 T cell receptor beta chains share one sample of origin, sequenced in a study of T cells after yellow fever vaccination. MiXCR, run by TCRdb on the 5' RACE reads, gives a single entry per CDR3 protein. The profile shows around 310,000 distinct CDR3 sequences, over 3.5% of them singletons. Sequenced material: PBMCs, taken 15 days after the yellow fever booster vaccination. Every receptor here comes from a man between 18 and 29 years old who received the YFV17D yellow fever vaccine.

V is TRBV20-1 and J is TRBJ2-4; 8 nucleotides line up with TRBD2. Germline CDR1 reads DFQATT; CDR2 reads SNEGSKA (reference sequence). V was pared by 3 bases and J by 8 bases, with 15 bases of the junction left unmatched. The CDR3 runs 16 residues. The CDR3 DNA sequence: TGCAGTGCTAGGCCCCCCGGCGCCGGGGGGGCCGACATTCAGTACTTC. It is translated as CSARPPGAGGADIQYF.

This clonotype was seen ten or more times. CDR3 sequence (DNA): TGCGCCAGCAGTCCAGGAACCACAGATACGCAGTATTTT. Protein product: CASSPGTTDTQYF. V gene TRBV5-1 combines with J gene TRBJ2-3, with no clear D. The CDR3 totals 13 residues. V dropped 5 bases and J dropped 2 bases, with 9 bases sitting between them. Germline V gene sequence: CDR1 SGHRS, CDR2 YFSETQ.

This clonotype was detected ten times or more. This chain joins TRBV12-3 or TRBV12-4 and TRBJ1-1; D gene unclear. V gave up 0 bases and J gave up 3 bases, with 8 bases separating them. The CDR3 covers 14 residues. The CDR3 sequence is CASSLAPRDTEAFF. In nucleotides, the CDR3 is TGTGCCAGCAGTTTAGCGCCTAGGGACACTGAAGCTTTCTTT.

This clonotype was seen ten or more times. This chain connects TRBV5-1 to TRBJ2-2, with D perhaps TRBD1 (5 bases). V was clipped by 4 bases and J by 4 bases, with 11 bases between them. CDR3 size: 14 residues. CDR1 SGHRS and CDR2 YFSETQ come from the germline V gene. The CDR3 sequence is CASSPRTSTGELFF. The CDR3 nucleotides read TGCGCCAGCAGCCCGCGGACATCCACCGGGGAGCTGTTTTTT.

The table lists this clonotype with many counts. This sequence joins TRBV4-3 and TRBJ1-4; D is possibly TRBD1 (5 bases). This CDR3 has 17 amino acids. The germline V gene has CDR1 LGHNA and CDR2 YSLEER. Trimming cost V 4 bases and J 0 bases, with 15 bases left between them. DNA for the CDR3: TGCGCCAGCAGCCCAGGGTCGTCAGGTGCAACTAATGAAAAACTGTTTTTT. Translated: CASSPGSSGATNEKLFF.

The V call is TRBV28, the J call TRBJ2-1; D perhaps matches TRBD1 (5 bases). CDR1 MDHEN and CDR2 SYDVKM come from the germline V gene. V lost 4 bases and J lost 1, with 14 bases in between. The CDR3 extends over 16 amino acids. CDR3 nucleotides: TGTGCCAGCAGTTCCCTAGACAGCGCTTCCTACAATGAGCAGTTCTTC. Residues: CASSSLDSASYNEQFF. Combining the CDR3 with reference TRBV28 and TRBJ2-1 gives the whole variable domain DVKVTQSSRYLVKRTGEKVFLECVQDMDHENMFWYRQDPGLGLRLIYFSYDVKMKEKGDIPEGYSVSREKKERFSLILESASTNQTSMYLCASSSLDSASYNEQFFGPGTRLTVL.

The rearrangement links TRBV6-5 to TRBJ2-7; TRBD2 agrees at 9 bases. Trimming at V came to 7 bases and at J to 2 bases, leaving 12 bases not matched to a gene. The length of the CDR3 is 16 residues. Germline CDR1 is MNHEY and CDR2 is SVGAGI. CDR3 nucleotides: TGTGCCAGCAACACCTACGGGGTAGCGGGGGCCTACGAGCAGTACTTC. Its translation is CASNTYGVAGAYEQYF.

The rearrangement joins TRBV5-6 to TRBJ1-5, with TRBD1 as a possible D gene (5 bases). Germline CDR1 SGHDT, CDR2 YYEEEE. The CDR3 loop spans 16 amino acids. With 1 base removed from V and 1 base from J, the gap between germline ends came to 12 bases. The CDR3 DNA reads as TGTGCCAGCAGCTTGCGGCAGGGAGTAAGCAATCAGCCCCAGCATTTT. Its protein is CASSLRQGVSNQPQHF.

This clonotype was seen a few times. The chain employs TRBV9 and TRBJ2-2; D is undetermined. Germline CDR1 and CDR2: SGDLS and YYNGEE. The CDR3 covers 15 residues. Trimming pared 0 bases from V and 4 bases from J, leaving 10 bases between. For the CDR3, the DNA is TGTGCCAGCAGCGTAGCACCCTGGGTCACCGGGGAGCTGTTTTTT. Its protein is CASSVAPWVTGELFF.

This clonotype appeared many times. The chain carries TRBV6-5 and TRBJ2-5; possible D gene TRBD2, 6 bases. The CDR3 runs to 14 residues. Germline CDR1 is MNHEY and CDR2 is SVGAGI. V lost 7 bases and J 1 base, leaving 13 bases between the germline ends. CDR3 sequence (DNA): TGTGCCAGCACTGATCCCGGGGGCCAAGAGACCCAGTACTTC. Translation gives CASTDPGGQETQYF.

The rearrangement joins TRBV7-9 to TRBJ1-4; D perhaps matches TRBD1 (6 bases). Germline CDR1 is SEHNR and CDR2 is FQNEAQ (reference sequence). This CDR3 is 16 amino acids long. V lost 2 bases and J 8 bases, leaving 18 bases between the germline ends. CDR3 region: CASSLLRGGPVEKLFF. In nucleotides, the CDR3 is TGTGCCAGCAGCTTACTCCGAGGGGGACCAGTGGAAAAACTGTTTTTT.

V is TRBV6-5 and J is TRBJ1-4; no firm D call. This CDR3 has 15 amino acids. Between the trimmed V and J ends, which lost 2 bases and 8 bases, there was a span of 15 bases. CDR1 is MNHEY and CDR2 is SVGAGI in the germline V gene. The CDR3 here is CASSYAGNHREKLFF. The DNA for the CDR3 is TGTGCCAGCAGTTACGCGGGGAACCACCGGGAAAAACTGTTTTTT.

Many counts were recorded for this clonotype. The J gene is TRBJ2-3, the V gene TRBV4-3; 12 bases are a match to TRBD2. The germline gives CDR1 LGHNA, CDR2 YSLEER. The V segment lost 1 base and the J segment 1 base; nucleotides outside the gene matches: 0. This CDR3 is built from 16 residues. In DNA, the CDR3 is TGCGCCAGCAGCCAAGCTAGCGGGGGGGGCACAGATACGCAGTATTTT. Translated, it gives CASSQASGGGTDTQYF.

This clonotype was counted only a few times. The chain is built from TRBV5-1 and TRBJ2-3, with a weak D call TRBD1 (6 bases). Trimming removed 4 bases at V and 6 bases at J, with 15 bases between. Germline V lookup: CDR1 SGHRS, CDR2 YFSETQ. The CDR3 has 14 amino acids. The CDR3, as DNA: TGCGCCAGCAGCCCTCGACAGGAAATGGATACGCAGTATTTT. Its protein product is CASSPRQEMDTQYF.

This clonotype was detected only a few times. V gene TRBV6-4 combines with J gene TRBJ2-1; 11 bases are a match to TRBD2. Germline V gives CDR1 MRHNA, CDR2 SNTAGT. Unmatched junction bases numbered 5, after V lost 6 bases and J lost 7 bases. This CDR3 spans 14 amino acids. The CDR3 region has the DNA TGTGCCAGCAGCGCTAGCGGGGGGCGGAATGAGCAGTTCTTC. Translated, it gives CASSASGGRNEQFF.